One TCR beta chain is described in this entry. Profiling relied on immunoSEQ multiplex PCR, and the TCRdb table lists in-frame clones only, not all of them. The sample lists some 290,000 clones, 90% seen once, with under 3.5% in the top ten. Germline lookup yields CDR1 SGHTS and CDR2 YDEGEE. The CDR3 totals 16 residues. Trimming removed 3 bases at V and 5 bases at J, with 17 bases between. The data were obtained in a study of blood T cell repertoires in COVID-19. Whole-study context: Material from acute and convalescent COVID-19 was sourced from the United States, Italy and Spain. PBMCs, B-cell-depleted T cells, or T cells provided the cDNA or gDNA that made up the material.

The V call is TRBV5-8, the J call TRBJ2-2; unclear D gene. The sequence was collected from a woman in her twenties or thirties with COVID-19, enrolled during active disease. Sequencing was carried out using peripheral blood. As DNA, the CDR3 is TGTGCCAGCAGCTCTTCCGCGGCTAGTTGGACCGGGGAGCTGTTTTTT. Its translation is CASSSSAASWTGELFF.